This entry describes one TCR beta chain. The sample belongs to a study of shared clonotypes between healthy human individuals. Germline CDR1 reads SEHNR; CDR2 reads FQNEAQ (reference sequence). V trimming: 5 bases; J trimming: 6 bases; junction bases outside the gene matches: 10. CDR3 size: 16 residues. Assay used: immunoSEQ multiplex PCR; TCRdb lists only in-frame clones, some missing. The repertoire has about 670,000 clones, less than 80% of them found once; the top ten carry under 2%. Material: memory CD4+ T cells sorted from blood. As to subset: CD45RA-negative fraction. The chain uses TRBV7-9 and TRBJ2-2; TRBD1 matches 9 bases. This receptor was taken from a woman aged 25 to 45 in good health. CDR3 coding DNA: TGTGCCAGCAGCCCTTCACCGGGACAGGGACCCGGGGAGCTGTTTTTT. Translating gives CASSPSPGQGPGELFF.